This entry lists 24 T cell receptor beta chains sequenced from one sample in a study of PD-L1 blockade in urothelial cancer. The table came from immunoSEQ multiplex PCR; TCRdb's copy has only in-frame clones and leaves some out. Found here are tens of thousands of clones, about four fifths of them singletons; the top ten hold approximately 4.7%. This specimen was PBMCs, taken around atezolizumab (anti-PD-L1) treatment. These receptors came from a man between 65 and 85 years old with urothelial cancer.

V and J are TRBV2 and TRBJ2-1, with a possible D match to TRBD2 (5 bases). V was pared by 4 bases and J by 6 bases, with 13 bases between. CDR3 length: 14 residues. CDR1 is SNHLY and CDR2 is FYNNEI in the germline V gene. The CDR3 nucleotides read TGTGCCAGCAGTGGAGGGCTAGCTGGCAATGAGCAGTTCTTC. Its protein product is CASSGGLAGNEQFF.

The J gene is TRBJ2-3, the V gene TRBV29-1; a weak D match, TRBD1 (5 bases). Trimming left V 8 bases short and J 2 bases short, with 17 bases between. The CDR3 runs 14 residues. Per germline, CDR1 SQVTM and CDR2 ANQGSEA. In DNA, the CDR3 is TGCAGCCCCTTCAGGGATCCGCACACAGATACGCAGTATTTT. It is translated as CSPFRDPHTDTQYF.

The chain recombines TRBV7-2 with TRBJ2-7; D is undetermined. Germline lookup yields CDR1 SGHTA and CDR2 FQGNSA. The CDR3 runs to 11 residues. The V end lost 1 base, the J end lost 7 bases, and 5 bases lay between the germline ends. The CDR3 DNA follows: TGTGCCAGCAGCTTAGGTCTGGAGCAGTACTTC. Translation: CASSLGLEQYF.

This clone has just one count. The chain joins TRBV7-2 to TRBJ2-5; D not resolved. The CDR3 runs to 11 residues. Germline values: CDR1 SGHTA, CDR2 FQGNSA. V dropped 5 bases and J dropped 5 bases, with 6 bases sitting between them. This CDR3 reads CASSLVETQYF. As DNA, the CDR3 is TGTGCCAGCAGCCTCGTGGAGACCCAGTACTTC. Full variable domain (outside the CDR3, taken from reference TRBV7-2 and TRBJ2-5): GAGVSQSPSNKVTEKGKDVELRCDPISGHTALYWYRQSLGQGLEFLIYFQGNSAPDKSGLPSDRFSAERTGGSVSTLTIQRTQQEDSAVYLCASSLVETQYFGPGTRLLVL.

This clone was counted only a few times. The rearrangement uses TRBV7-9 and TRBJ1-5; 10 bases match TRBD1. Germline CDR1 is SEHNR and CDR2 is FQNEAQ (reference sequence). Trimming took 1 base from V and 7 from J; bases not matched to a gene: 7. This CDR3 comprises 16 residues. The CDR3 sequence: CASSLGGTGAWQPQHF. CDR3 bases: TGTGCCAGCAGCTTAGGGGGGACAGGGGCTTGGCAGCCCCAGCATTTT.

There are many counts of this clone. This chain uses TRBV9 with TRBJ1-2, with D hard to call. Germline CDR1 reads SGDLS; CDR2 reads YYNGEE. The V end lost 0 bases, the J end lost 6 bases, and 9 bases lay between the germline ends. There are 13 residues in the CDR3. The CDR3 DNA sequence: TGTGCCAGCAGCGTAGTCTCAGGAAATGGCTACACCTTC. This translates into CASSVVSGNGYTF.

This clone was detected only a few times. This chain uses TRBV19 with TRBJ1-5; TRBD1 is a possible D gene (5 bases). The CDR3 has 15 amino acids. Trimming took 7 bases from V and 4 from J, leaving 17 bases between them. Germline loops: CDR1 LNHDA, CDR2 SQIVND (reference sequence). CDR3 loop: CASKGQGLRNQPQHF. CDR3 nucleotides: TGTGCCAGTAAAGGGCAGGGCCTAAGGAATCAGCCCCAGCATTTT.

V usage is TRBV6-6 and J usage is TRBJ2-7; D is unclear. Trimming stripped 6 bases from V and 6 bases from J, with 15 bases between. Germline CDR1 and CDR2: MNHNY and SVGAGI (reference sequence). The CDR3 is 13 residues long. The DNA of the CDR3 is TGTGCCAGCAGGCCGGAGATGAGTCTCGAGCAGTACTTC. This gives the protein CASRPEMSLEQYF.

The V and J genes are TRBV27 and TRBJ2-7, with D tentatively TRBD1 (5 bases). CDR1 and CDR2 (germline): MNHEY, SMNVEV (reference sequence). V was trimmed by 8 bases and J by 0 bases, leaving 11 bases between them. This CDR3 has 13 residues. The CDR3 DNA is TGTGCCAGCTGGCACAGGAGCTCCTACGAGCAGTACTTC. Protein sequence: CASWHRSSYEQYF.

The gene calls are TRBV29-1 and TRBJ1-2; the match to TRBD1 covers 7 bases. The CDR3 spans 13 residues. V was pared by 6 bases and J by 5 bases, with 9 bases of the junction left unmatched. Per germline, CDR1 SQVTM and CDR2 ANQGSEA. CDR3 nucleotide sequence: TGCAGCGTAAGACAGGGCCCGGGGTATGGCTACACCTTC. Its translation is CSVRQGPGYGYTF.

The sample holds one count of this clone. The chain carries TRBV7-8 and TRBJ2-2, with TRBD2 identical over 13 bases. The CDR3 length is 16 residues. The V gene end was trimmed by 1 base and the J gene end by 8 bases; junction bases not matched to a gene: 4. CDR1 is SGHVS, CDR2 FQNEAQ, per germline. The CDR3 nucleotides are TGTGCCAGCAGCTTAGGGACTAGCGGGAGAACTGGGGAGCTGTTTTTT. Its translation is CASSLGTSGRTGELFF.

The V call is TRBV29-1, the J call TRBJ2-1; D uncertain. The V and J ends lost 7 bases and 4 bases respectively, with 14 bases between them. CDR3 size: 13 residues. Per the germline V gene, CDR1 is SQVTM and CDR2 is ANQGSEA. CDR3 protein: CSALPPYYNEQFF. CDR3 in DNA: TGCAGCGCCCTCCCCCCGTATTACAATGAGCAGTTCTTC.

This chain connects TRBV4-2 to TRBJ2-6; possibly TRBD2 for D (5 bases). Germline V gene data show CDR1 as LGHNA and CDR2 as YNFKEQ. Trimming left V 0 bases short and J 0 bases short, with 9 bases between. This CDR3 is 17 amino acids long. DNA for the CDR3: TGTGCCAGCAGCCAAGAGGCAGGAGGCTCTGGGGCCAACGTCCTGACTTTC. Protein sequence: CASSQEAGGSGANVLTF.

The genes are TRBV28 and TRBJ1-5; D is unclear. The germline CDR1 and CDR2 sequences are MDHEN and SYDVKM. V was clipped by 5 bases and J by 4 bases, with 15 bases between them. The CDR3 runs 15 residues. The CDR3 loop reads CASSPGVIGNQPQHF. CDR3 in DNA: TGTGCCAGCAGTCCCGGGGTCATAGGAAATCAGCCCCAGCATTTT.

DNA for the CDR3: TGTGCCAGTAGTTACCCCCCGGACAGGGGTTTGGATGAGCAGTTCTTC. This encodes CASSYPPDRGLDEQFF. V and J are TRBV19 and TRBJ2-1; 9 bases are a match to TRBD1. After removal of 5 bases from V and 8 bases from J, the junction contained 13 bases not matched to a gene. In germline, CDR1 is LNHDA, CDR2 SQIVND (reference sequence). This CDR3 spans 16 amino acids.

The chain is built from TRBV19 and TRBJ1-5; D remains unclear. The CDR3 is 15 residues long. The germline V and J ends were trimmed by 5 bases and 2 bases, with 13 bases remaining between them. The germline V gene encodes CDR1 LNHDA and CDR2 SQIVND (reference sequence). As DNA, the CDR3 is TGTGCCAGTAGTGTACCGGGATATCGCAATCAGCCCCAGCATTTT. Translating it yields CASSVPGYRNQPQHF. The complete variable domain, with remaining parts taken from reference TRBV19 and TRBJ1-5, reads DGGITQSPKYLFRKEGQNVTLSCEQNLNHDAMYWYRQDPGQGLRLIYYSQIVNDFQKGDIAEGYSVSREKKESFPLTVTSAQKNPTAFYLCASSVPGYRNQPQHFGDGTRLSIL.

This clone was recorded only once. The chain employs TRBV18 and TRBJ1-1, with 8 bases aligning to TRBD1. The CDR3 has 15 residues. The ends lost 6 bases at V and 1 base at J; junction bases unmatched: 7. Germline CDR1 is KGHSH and CDR2 is LQKENI. The CDR3 sequence: CASSPADRANTEAFF. CDR3 nucleotide sequence: TGTGCCAGCTCCCCAGCGGACAGGGCGAACACTGAAGCTTTCTTT.

This clone was counted between two and nine times. The rearrangement uses TRBV4-1 and TRBJ2-7; 12 bases fit TRBD2. CDR3 length equals 14 residues. Germline CDR1 and CDR2: MGHRA and YSYEKL. V was clipped by 4 bases and J by 7 bases; unmatched bases: 5. The CDR3 DNA follows: TGCGCCAGCAGCCCCGGACTAGCGGGAAGGGAGCAGTACTTC. Protein product: CASSPGLAGREQYF.

This sequence joins TRBV6-1 and TRBJ2-2, with TRBD1 identical over 9 bases. Trimming at V came to 4 bases and at J to 2 bases, leaving 5 bases not matched to a gene. Per germline, CDR1 MNHNS and CDR2 SASEGT. This CDR3 is built from 16 residues. CDR3 coding DNA: TGTGCCAGCAGTGGCGGGACAGGGACCAACACCGGGGAGCTGTTTTTT. Translation gives CASSGGTGTNTGELFF.

This clone occurred once. The chain recombines TRBV27 with TRBJ2-2; 8 positions agree with TRBD2. V dropped 8 bases and J dropped 5; count of bases not matched to a gene: 7. CDR3 length: 14 amino acids. The V gene's germline CDR1 is MNHEY and CDR2 SMNVEV (reference sequence). This chain's CDR3 is CASRTSGRTGELFF. The CDR3 DNA is TGTGCCAGCCGAACTAGCGGCCGGACCGGGGAGCTGTTTTTT.

The chain uses TRBV10-3 and TRBJ2-2; 14 nucleotides align to TRBD2. This CDR3 spans 16 amino acids. Germline trimming cut 6 bases from V and 8 bases from J; bases unmatched to any gene: 8. Germline V gene sequence: CDR1 ENHRY, CDR2 SYGVKD. Here the CDR3 reads CAIRGGTSGSSGELFF. CDR3 in DNA: TGTGCCATCAGGGGCGGGACTAGCGGGAGTTCTGGGGAGCTGTTTTTT.

Only one count was recorded for this clone. The chain uses TRBV5-5 and TRBJ1-1; a possible D gene is TRBD1 (5 bases). The CDR3 is 15 residues long. Germline CDR1 is SGHKS and CDR2 is YYEKEE (reference sequence). The V end was cut by 0 bases, the J end by 4 bases, with 13 bases between. CDR3 sequence: CASSLVRGRGTEAFF. DNA of the CDR3: TGTGCCAGCAGCTTGGTAAGGGGCAGAGGCACTGAAGCTTTCTTT.

This clone was observed a handful of times. V and J are TRBV5-1 and TRBJ1-1; no clear D. CDR1 and CDR2 from the germline V gene are SGHRS and YFSETQ. Trimming left V 4 bases short and J 2 bases short, with 9 bases between. The CDR3 contains 13 residues. The CDR3 nucleotides read TGCGCCAGCAGCATCTCGTTCAACACTGAAGCTTTCTTT. It translates to CASSISFNTEAFF.

The chain joins TRBV19 to TRBJ2-3; the match to TRBD2 covers 10 bases. The CDR3 runs to 14 residues. Germline V gene lookup returns CDR1 LNHDA and CDR2 SQIVND (reference sequence). After removal of 7 bases from V and 6 bases from J, the junction contained 7 bases not matched to a gene. Written as DNA, the CDR3 is TGTGCCAGTAAGGCTAGCGGGAGTGGTGATACGCAGTATTTT. Its translation is CASKASGSGDTQYF.